One sample yielded the 30 T cell receptor beta chains listed below, sequenced in a study of shared clonotypes between healthy human individuals. Clones were sequenced by immunoSEQ multiplex PCR, and TCRdb holds only the in-frame ones, with some missing. In the table there are about 2,100,000 clones, 90% to 95% of which are singletons. CD45RO-negative, CCR7-positively selected cells formed the naive CD8 fraction, excluding terminally differentiated effector memory CD45RA+ cells. Material for sequencing was naive CD8+ T cells from PBMCs. The receptor set was obtained from a man aged 18 to 29 in good health. Some clones in this sample may be carry-over from other donors' samples.

The J gene is TRBJ1-5, the V gene TRBV30; possible D gene TRBD1, 6 bases. Per the germline V gene, CDR1 is GTSNPN and CDR2 is SVGIG (reference sequence). CDR3 length: 14 amino acids. V shed 4 bases and J shed 3 bases, with 13 bases lying between them. CDR3 residues: CAWTPDSHNQPQHF. As DNA, the CDR3 is TGTGCCTGGACCCCGGACAGCCACAATCAGCCCCAGCATTTT.

This clone has a single count. The genes are TRBV4-1 and TRBJ2-7; no clear D gene. The CDR3 is made up of 12 amino acids. Germline V gene sequence: CDR1 MGHRA, CDR2 YSYEKL. Trimming removed 3 bases from V and 2 bases from J, with 5 bases in between. CDR3 protein: CASSHAAYEQYF. The CDR3 coding sequence is TGCGCCAGCAGCCACGCGGCCTACGAGCAGTACTTC.

The genes are TRBV27 and TRBJ2-1; TRBD2 aligns across 11 bases. The germline V gene has CDR1 MNHEY and CDR2 SMNVEV (reference sequence). Trimming removed 6 bases from V and 0 bases from J; junction bases left unmatched: 10. The CDR3 has 18 residues. The CDR3 nucleotides are TGTGCCAGCAGAACCAAGGCGGGACTAGCGGACTCCTACAATGAGCAGTTCTTC. Its protein product is CASRTKAGLADSYNEQFF.

V is TRBV4-1 and J is TRBJ1-2, with no clear D. From germline, CDR1 is MGHRA and CDR2 YSYEKL. The ends were cut back, 0 bases at V and 4 bases at J, with 9 bases in the middle. This CDR3 region has 14 residues. The CDR3 bases are TGCGCCAGCAGCCAAGATAACAGCATCTATGGCTACACCTTC. Protein product: CASSQDNSIYGYTF.

This clone is a singleton in its sample. This rearrangement joins TRBV2 to TRBJ2-2; TRBD2 agrees at 13 bases. This CDR3 spans 15 amino acids. Trimming at V came to 8 bases and at J to 5 bases, leaving 5 bases not matched to a gene. Germline V lookup: CDR1 SNHLY, CDR2 FYNNEI. Here the CDR3 reads CASLRTSGRTGELFF. In DNA form, the CDR3 reads TGTGCCAGCCTACGGACTAGCGGGAGAACCGGGGAGCTGTTTTTT.

The chain is built from TRBV12-5 and TRBJ2-7; D may be TRBD1 (5 bases). Germline V gives CDR1 LGHNT, CDR2 FRNRAP. This CDR3 spans 17 amino acids. V dropped 2 bases and J dropped 3 bases, with 20 bases sitting between them. The CDR3 DNA is TGTGCTAGTGGTTTGCCACCCGGGTCAGGGAATGGCTACGAGCAGTACTTC. Its translation: CASGLPPGSGNGYEQYF.

The chain uses TRBV5-6 and TRBJ2-2; TRBD2 agrees at 11 bases. The CDR3 is 19 amino acids. V lost 3 bases and J lost 0; bases outside the gene matches: 10. Germline values: CDR1 SGHDT, CDR2 YYEEEE. CDR3 sequence (DNA): TGTGCCAGCAGCTCCGGGGGACTAGCGGAAAGCGCGAACACCGGGGAGCTGTTTTTT. Its protein is CASSSGGLAESANTGELFF.

The chain recombines TRBV7-2 with TRBJ2-7, with TRBD2 matching 11 bases. The V gene end was trimmed by 5 bases and the J gene end by 4 bases; junction bases not matched to a gene: 13. Germline V gives CDR1 SGHTA, CDR2 FQGNSA. The CDR3 length is 17 residues. The CDR3 coding sequence is TGTGCCAGCAGCGAAGGAGGGCTAGCGGGAGGTTTTTACGAGCAGTACTTC. This translates into CASSEGGLAGGFYEQYF.

The V gene is TRBV4-2, the J gene TRBJ2-7, with 8 bases that match TRBD1. In germline, CDR1 is LGHNA, CDR2 YNFKEQ. The CDR3 extends over 15 amino acids. The J segment lost 3 bases and the V segment lost 3 bases, leaving 7 bases of the junction unmatched. The CDR3 nucleotides read TGTGCCAGCAGCCAGCAGGGGGCGAGAATCTACGAGCAGTACTTC. This codes for CASSQQGARIYEQYF.

The chain uses TRBV5-4 and TRBJ1-2, with 11 bases aligning to TRBD1. The trim removed 3 bases at V and 8 bases at J, leaving 6 bases unmatched. CDR3 size: 14 residues. CDR1 SGHNT and CDR2 YYREEE come from the germline V gene (reference sequence). The CDR3 DNA reads TGTGCCAGCAGCTCCGGACAGGGGGCGACCGGCTACACCTTC. Encoded protein: CASSSGQGATGYTF.

The genes are TRBV29-1 and TRBJ2-7, with D possibly being TRBD2 (5 bases). CDR1 and CDR2 (germline): SQVTM, ANQGSEA. The CDR3 runs to 17 residues. V gave up 4 bases and J gave up 3 bases, with 25 bases separating them. The CDR3 region is CSVVGVAAHFAFYEQYF. The CDR3 coding sequence is TGCAGCGTTGTCGGGGTTGCCGCCCACTTCGCATTCTACGAGCAGTACTTC.

The chain employs TRBV15 and TRBJ2-1, with 8 bases identical to TRBD2. CDR1 is LNHNV, CDR2 YYDKDF, per germline (reference sequence). The CDR3 totals 15 residues. The junction had 7 bases not matched to a gene; V was cut back by 5 bases and J by 4 bases. Here the CDR3 DNA reads TGTGCCACCAGCCGGGAGGGGGAACCATACAATGAGCAGTTCTTC. Translating gives CATSREGEPYNEQFF.

V gene TRBV9 combines with J gene TRBJ1-2; no firm D call. Germline lookup yields CDR1 SGDLS and CDR2 YYNGEE. The CDR3 runs to 16 residues. Trimming removed 0 bases at V and 5 bases at J, with 17 bases between. Written as DNA, the CDR3 is TGTGCCAGCAGCGTAGTTAACCCTGCCGGCGGGTATGGCTACACCTTC. Amino acid sequence: CASSVVNPAGGYGYTF.

With regard to this clone: Other DNA sequences in the same sample also yield this CDR3. The genes are TRBV11-2 and TRBJ1-3; D ambiguous. Trimming cost V 1 base and J 4 bases, with 5 bases left between them. Germline V lookup: CDR1 SGHAT, CDR2 FQNNGV. The CDR3 consists of 13 residues. CDR3 DNA: TGTGCCAGCAGCTTAGGGGCCGGAAACACCATATATTTT. Residues: CASSLGAGNTIYF.

V and J are TRBV5-4 and TRBJ1-1, with D uncertain. Trimming took off 3 bases at V and 0 bases at J, with 9 bases between the two ends. CDR3 length: 14 amino acids. Germline V gene data show CDR1 as SGHNT and CDR2 as YYREEE (reference sequence). As DNA, the CDR3 is TGTGCCAGCAGCTCTCGGACCATGAACACTGAAGCTTTCTTT. Its translation: CASSSRTMNTEAFF.

V is TRBV5-1 and J is TRBJ2-1; unclear D gene. The germline V gene encodes CDR1 SGHRS and CDR2 YFSETQ. The CDR3 is 11 residues long. V lost 1 base and J lost 8, with 4 bases in between. CDR3 residues: CASSLYDEQFF. The CDR3 DNA follows: TGCGCCAGCAGCTTGTACGATGAGCAGTTCTTC.

This chain connects TRBV6-5 to TRBJ2-1, with D unresolved. The CDR3 has 15 amino acids. The germline CDR1 and CDR2 sequences are MNHEY and SVGAGI. V was clipped by 5 bases and J by 1 base, with 12 bases between them. CDR3 sequence: CASSLLDGSYNEQFF. DNA for the CDR3: TGTGCCAGCAGTCTGCTAGACGGGTCCTACAATGAGCAGTTCTTC.

This clone appeared once. The genes are TRBV29-1 and TRBJ1-2; D is perhaps TRBD1 (5 bases). This CDR3 is built from 13 residues. Germline CDR1 is SQVTM and CDR2 is ANQGSEA. V was trimmed by 5 bases and J by 0 bases, leaving 10 bases between them. CDR3 nucleotide sequence: TGCAGCGTTTCTAGGACAACTAACTATGGCTACACCTTC. It is translated as CSVSRTTNYGYTF.

This clone showed up just once. The V call is TRBV30, the J call TRBJ1-4, with 9 bases identical to TRBD1. In germline, CDR1 is GTSNPN, CDR2 SVGIG (reference sequence). This CDR3 has 17 residues. After removal of 4 bases from V and 0 bases from J, the junction contained 9 bases not matched to a gene. CDR3 coding DNA: TGTGCCTGGACGACCGGGACAGGGCCCGCAACTAATGAAAAACTGTTTTTT. Translating it yields CAWTTGTGPATNEKLFF.

This chain joins TRBV9 and TRBJ1-4; 8 nucleotides align to TRBD1. The V segment lost 0 bases and the J segment 3 bases; nucleotides outside the gene matches: 4. The CDR3 sequence is 16 residues long. Germline V CDR1 and CDR2: SGDLS, YYNGEE. The CDR3 sequence is CASSVAGTGSNEKLFF. The CDR3 bases are TGTGCCAGCAGCGTAGCGGGGACAGGTTCTAATGAAAAACTGTTTTTT.

J is TRBJ1-3 and V is TRBV9, with unresolved D. Germline lookup yields CDR1 SGDLS and CDR2 YYNGEE. The CDR3 is 14 residues long. Trimming shortened V by 6 bases and J by 4 bases, and 14 bases separated the two germline ends. DNA of the CDR3: TGTGCCAGCACCCACGAGGATTCCGGAAACACCATATATTTT. Its translation: CASTHEDSGNTIYF.

This clone was counted a single time. The chain recombines TRBV6-6 with TRBJ2-2, with D hard to call. Trimming stripped 5 bases from V and 8 bases from J, with 15 bases between. The CDR3 has 14 amino acids. Germline-derived CDR1 and CDR2 are MNHNY and SVGAGI (reference sequence). The CDR3 reads CASSPLALGGELFF. The CDR3 DNA reads TGTGCCAGCAGTCCCCTCGCCCTCGGGGGGGAGCTGTTTTTT.

The chain is built from TRBV27 and TRBJ2-3; 12 bases align to TRBD2. Germline CDR1 reads MNHEY; CDR2 reads SMNVEV (reference sequence). J was trimmed by 2 bases and V by 5 bases; bases with no gene match: 5. The CDR3 runs 16 residues. The CDR3 spells CASSPGLAGTTDTQYF. DNA for the CDR3: TGTGCCAGCAGTCCCGGACTAGCGGGGACCACAGATACGCAGTATTTT.

The rearrangement links TRBV9 to TRBJ1-3, with TRBD1 identical over 7 bases. Germline values: CDR1 SGDLS, CDR2 YYNGEE. The CDR3 totals 18 residues. V lost 4 bases and J lost 0; bases outside the gene matches: 13. This CDR3 reads CASSPLRDSPASGNTIYF. CDR3 nucleotides: TGTGCCAGCAGCCCCCTGCGGGACAGCCCGGCCTCTGGAAACACCATATATTTT.

CDR3 residues: CASSVYPGQTGPANYGYTF. CDR3 nucleotide sequence: TGTGCCAGCAGCGTATACCCCGGTCAGACAGGGCCCGCCAACTATGGCTACACCTTC. V is TRBV9 and J is TRBJ1-2, with TRBD1 matching over 7 bases. There are 19 residues in the CDR3. In germline, CDR1 is SGDLS, CDR2 YYNGEE. After removal of 1 base from V and 2 bases from J, the junction contained 17 bases not matched to a gene.

The CDR3 is CAWNLPYQETQYF. The CDR3 DNA reads as TGTGCCTGGAACTTGCCGTACCAAGAGACCCAGTACTTC. V gene TRBV30 combines with J gene TRBJ2-5; no definite D call. V lost 4 bases, J lost 0 bases, and 9 bases lay in between. The V gene's germline CDR1 is GTSNPN and CDR2 SVGIG (reference sequence). The CDR3 contains 13 residues.

Comments on this clone: The sample holds other DNA sequences that translate to the same CDR3. This rearrangement joins TRBV9 to TRBJ2-7, with TRBD2 identical over 8 bases. The CDR3 is made up of 15 amino acids. With V trimmed by 0 bases and J by 2 bases, 4 bases remained unmatched. The germline gives CDR1 SGDLS, CDR2 YYNGEE. The CDR3 region is CASSVGAGVAYEQYF. In DNA, the CDR3 is TGTGCCAGCAGCGTAGGAGCGGGAGTTGCCTACGAGCAGTACTTC.

The genes are TRBV5-1 and TRBJ1-6; 8 bases are shared with TRBD1. CDR1 and CDR2 (germline): SGHRS, YFSETQ. The CDR3 covers 15 residues. V trimming: 0 bases; J trimming: 5 bases; junction bases outside the gene matches: 1. CDR3 sequence reads: CASSLGDRNNSPLHF. The DNA for the CDR3 is TGCGCCAGCAGCTTGGGGGACAGGAATAATTCACCCCTCCACTTT.

The rearrangement uses TRBV11-2 and TRBJ2-7; either TRBD1 or TRBD2 may supply D (5 bases each). Germline lookup yields CDR1 SGHAT and CDR2 FQNNGV. V was cut by 3 bases and J by 7 bases, with 13 bases left in between. The CDR3 consists of 13 residues. The CDR3 loop reads CASSLGRVLEQYF. The CDR3 nucleotides are TGTGCCAGCAGCTTGGGACGAGTTCTGGAGCAGTACTTC.

This clone showed up just once. The V and J genes are TRBV7-9 and TRBJ1-2; TRBD1 is a possible D gene (6 bases). In germline, CDR1 is SEHNR, CDR2 FQNEAQ (reference sequence). Trimming pared 1 base from V and 6 bases from J, leaving 12 bases between. The CDR3 loop spans 14 amino acids. This chain's CDR3 is CASSLGSGVDGYTF. The CDR3 nucleotides are TGTGCCAGCAGCTTAGGATCAGGGGTGGATGGCTACACCTTC.